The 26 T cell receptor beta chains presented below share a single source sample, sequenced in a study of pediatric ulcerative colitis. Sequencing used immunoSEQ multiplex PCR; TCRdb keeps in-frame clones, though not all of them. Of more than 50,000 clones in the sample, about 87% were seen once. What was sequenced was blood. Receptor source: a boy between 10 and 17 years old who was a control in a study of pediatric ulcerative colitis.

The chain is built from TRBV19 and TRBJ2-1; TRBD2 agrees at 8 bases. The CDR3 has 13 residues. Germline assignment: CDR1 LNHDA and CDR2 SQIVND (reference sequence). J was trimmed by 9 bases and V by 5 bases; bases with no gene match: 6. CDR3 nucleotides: TGTGCCAGTAGTCAAAGCGGGAGCGGTGAGCAGTTCTTC. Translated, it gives CASSQSGSGEQFF.

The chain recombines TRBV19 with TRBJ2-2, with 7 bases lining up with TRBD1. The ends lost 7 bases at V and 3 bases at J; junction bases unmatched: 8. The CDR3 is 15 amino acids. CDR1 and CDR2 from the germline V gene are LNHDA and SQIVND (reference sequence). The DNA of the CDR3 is TGTGCCAGTACCCCGACAGGGAGTGACACCGGGGAGCTGTTTTTT. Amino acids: CASTPTGSDTGELFF.

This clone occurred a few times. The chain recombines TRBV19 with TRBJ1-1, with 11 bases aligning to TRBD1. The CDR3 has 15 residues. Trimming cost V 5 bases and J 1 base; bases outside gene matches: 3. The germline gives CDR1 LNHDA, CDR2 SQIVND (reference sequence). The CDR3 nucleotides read TGTGCCAGTAGTGCGGACAGGGGGCAGAACACTGAAGCTTTCTTT. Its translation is CASSADRGQNTEAFF.

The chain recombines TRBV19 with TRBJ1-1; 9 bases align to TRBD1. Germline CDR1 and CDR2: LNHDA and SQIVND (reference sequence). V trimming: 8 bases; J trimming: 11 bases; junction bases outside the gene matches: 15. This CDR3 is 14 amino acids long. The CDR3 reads CASRRPQTGGEAFF. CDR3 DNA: TGTGCCAGTCGAAGGCCCCAGACAGGGGGGGAGGCTTTCTTT.

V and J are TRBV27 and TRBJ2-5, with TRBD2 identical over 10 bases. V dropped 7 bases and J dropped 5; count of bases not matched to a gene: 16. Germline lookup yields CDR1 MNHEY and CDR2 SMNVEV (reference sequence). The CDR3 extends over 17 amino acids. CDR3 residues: CASIGPGVAGGGETQYF. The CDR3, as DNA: TGTGCCAGCATAGGTCCCGGGGTAGCGGGAGGTGGTGAGACCCAGTACTTC.

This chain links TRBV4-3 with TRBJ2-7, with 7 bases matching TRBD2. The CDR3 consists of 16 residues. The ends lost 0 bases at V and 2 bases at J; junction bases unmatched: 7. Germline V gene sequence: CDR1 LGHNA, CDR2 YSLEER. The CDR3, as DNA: TGCGCCAGCAGCCAAGATTGGCTAGCGGAGACCTACGAGCAGTACTTC. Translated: CASSQDWLAETYEQYF.

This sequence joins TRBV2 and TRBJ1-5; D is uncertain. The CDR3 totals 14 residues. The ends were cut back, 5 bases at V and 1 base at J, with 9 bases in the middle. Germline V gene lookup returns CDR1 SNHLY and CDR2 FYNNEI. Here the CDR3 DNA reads TGTGCCAGCAGTTCAGCCAGCAGCAATCAGCCCCAGCATTTT. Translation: CASSSASSNQPQHF.

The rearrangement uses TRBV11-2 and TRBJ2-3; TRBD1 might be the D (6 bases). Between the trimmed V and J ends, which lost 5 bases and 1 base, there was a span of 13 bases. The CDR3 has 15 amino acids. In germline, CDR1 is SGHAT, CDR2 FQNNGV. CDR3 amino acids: CASSLVRTGTDTQYF. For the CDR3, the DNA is TGTGCCAGCAGCCTTGTCAGGACAGGCACAGATACGCAGTATTTT.

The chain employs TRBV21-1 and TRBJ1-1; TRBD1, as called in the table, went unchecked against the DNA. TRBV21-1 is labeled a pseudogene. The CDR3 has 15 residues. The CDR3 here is CASRTRDTNVTEAFF. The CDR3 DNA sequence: TGTGCCAGCAGGACCCGGGACACTAACGTCACTGAAGCTTTCTTT.

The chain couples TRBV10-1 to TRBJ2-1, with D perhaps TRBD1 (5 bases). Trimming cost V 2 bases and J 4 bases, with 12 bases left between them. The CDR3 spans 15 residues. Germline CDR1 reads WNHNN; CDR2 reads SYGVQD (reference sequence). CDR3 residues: CASSEQGLLYNEQFF. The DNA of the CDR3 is TGCGCCAGCAGTGAGCAGGGCCTCCTTTACAATGAGCAGTTCTTC.

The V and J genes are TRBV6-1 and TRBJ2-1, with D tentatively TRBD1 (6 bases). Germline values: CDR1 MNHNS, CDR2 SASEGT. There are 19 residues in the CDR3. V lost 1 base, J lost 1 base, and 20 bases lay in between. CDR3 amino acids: CASSEEGQGLLFSYNEQFF. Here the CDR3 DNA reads TGTGCCAGCAGTGAAGAGGGGCAGGGGCTACTATTTTCCTACAATGAGCAGTTCTTC.

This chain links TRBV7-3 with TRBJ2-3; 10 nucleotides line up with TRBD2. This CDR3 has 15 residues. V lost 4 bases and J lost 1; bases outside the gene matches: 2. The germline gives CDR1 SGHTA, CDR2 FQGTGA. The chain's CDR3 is CASSSGTSGTDTQYF. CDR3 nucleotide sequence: TGTGCCAGCAGCTCCGGGACTAGCGGCACAGATACGCAGTATTTT.

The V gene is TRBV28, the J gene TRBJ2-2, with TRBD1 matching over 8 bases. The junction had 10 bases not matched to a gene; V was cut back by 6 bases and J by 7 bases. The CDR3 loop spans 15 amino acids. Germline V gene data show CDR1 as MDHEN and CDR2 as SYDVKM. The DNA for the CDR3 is TGTGCCAGCAGCTTTTCGACCGGGACAGGCGGGGAGCTGTTTTTT. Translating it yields CASSFSTGTGGELFF.

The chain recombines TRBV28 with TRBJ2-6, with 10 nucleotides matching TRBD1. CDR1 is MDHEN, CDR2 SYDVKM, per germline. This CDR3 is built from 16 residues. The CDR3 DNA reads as TGTCCCGCCCGACAGGGGGCTATCTCTGGGGCCAACGTCCTGACTTTC. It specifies CPARQGAISGANVLTF.

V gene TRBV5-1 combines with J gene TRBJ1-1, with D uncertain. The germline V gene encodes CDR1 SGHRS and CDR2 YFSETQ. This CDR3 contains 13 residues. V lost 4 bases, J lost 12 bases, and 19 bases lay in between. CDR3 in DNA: TGCGCCAGCAGCAACGATTTCGGGATTCCCCCTTTCTTT. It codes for CASSNDFGIPPFF.

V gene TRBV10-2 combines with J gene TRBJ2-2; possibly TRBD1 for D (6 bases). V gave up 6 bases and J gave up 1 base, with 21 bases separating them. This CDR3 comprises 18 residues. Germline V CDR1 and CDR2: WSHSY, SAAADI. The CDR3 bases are TGCGCCAGCAGCCGACAGCTACAGGGAGAGGGGAACACCGGGGAGCTGTTTTTT. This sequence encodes CASSRQLQGEGNTGELFF.

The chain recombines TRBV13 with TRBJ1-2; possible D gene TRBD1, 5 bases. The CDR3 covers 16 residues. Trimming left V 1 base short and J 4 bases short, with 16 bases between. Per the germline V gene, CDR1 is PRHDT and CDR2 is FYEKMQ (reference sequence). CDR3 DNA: TGTGCCAGCAGCTTAGAAGGGGAAGAGGCGGTCTATGGCTACACCTTC. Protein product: CASSLEGEEAVYGYTF.

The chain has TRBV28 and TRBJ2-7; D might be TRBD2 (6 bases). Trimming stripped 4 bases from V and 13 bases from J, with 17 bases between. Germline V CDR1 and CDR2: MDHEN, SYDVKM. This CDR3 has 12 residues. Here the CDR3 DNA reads TGTGCCAGCAGTTACGAGGGGAGGAGGGTATACTTC. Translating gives CASSYEGRRVYF.

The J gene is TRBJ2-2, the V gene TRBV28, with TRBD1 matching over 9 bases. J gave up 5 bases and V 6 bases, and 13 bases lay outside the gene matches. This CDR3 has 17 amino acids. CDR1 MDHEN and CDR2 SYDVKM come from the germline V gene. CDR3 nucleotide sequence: TGTGCCAGCAGCCGTACAGGAACAGGGGGCAGGACCGGGGAGCTGTTTTTT. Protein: CASSRTGTGGRTGELFF.

The CDR3 DNA sequence: TGCAGCGTTAGGGTCCGAGGGACAGGTAACTATGGCTACACCTTC. Protein sequence: CSVRVRGTGNYGYTF. The chain employs TRBV29-1 and TRBJ1-2, with 8 nucleotides matching TRBD1. Trimming removed 5 bases from V and 1 base from J; junction bases left unmatched: 9. The CDR3 covers 15 residues. Germline CDR1 reads SQVTM; CDR2 reads ANQGSEA.

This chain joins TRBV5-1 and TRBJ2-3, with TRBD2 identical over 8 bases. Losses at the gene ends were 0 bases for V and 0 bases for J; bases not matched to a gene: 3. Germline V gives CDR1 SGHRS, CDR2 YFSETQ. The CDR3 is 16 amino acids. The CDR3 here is CASSLVAGGSTDTQYF. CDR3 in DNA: TGCGCCAGCAGCTTGGTCGCGGGGGGTAGCACAGATACGCAGTATTTT. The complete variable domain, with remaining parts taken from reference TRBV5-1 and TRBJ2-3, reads KAGVTQTPRYLIKTRGQQVTLSCSPISGHRSVSWYQQTPGQGLQFLFEYFSETQRNKGNFPGRFSGRQFSNSRSEMNVSTLELGDSALYLCASSLVAGGSTDTQYFGPGTRLTVL.

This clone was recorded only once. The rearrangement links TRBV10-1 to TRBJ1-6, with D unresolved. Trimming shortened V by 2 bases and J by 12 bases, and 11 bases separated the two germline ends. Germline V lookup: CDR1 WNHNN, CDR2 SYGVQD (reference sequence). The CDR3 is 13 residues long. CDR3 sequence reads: CASSERRSGPLHF. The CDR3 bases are TGCGCCAGCAGTGAGAGGAGGAGTGGACCCCTCCACTTT.

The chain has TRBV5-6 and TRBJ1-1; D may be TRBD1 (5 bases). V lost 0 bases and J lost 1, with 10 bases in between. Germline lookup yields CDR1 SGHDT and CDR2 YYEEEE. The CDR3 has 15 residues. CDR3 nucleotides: TGTGCCAGCAGCTTGGAAATACAGGCGAACACTGAAGCTTTCTTT. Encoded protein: CASSLEIQANTEAFF.

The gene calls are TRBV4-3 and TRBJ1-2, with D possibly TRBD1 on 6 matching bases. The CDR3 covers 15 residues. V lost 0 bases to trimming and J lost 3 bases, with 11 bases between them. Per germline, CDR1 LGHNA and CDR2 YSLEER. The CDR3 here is CASSQDNRGYYGYTF. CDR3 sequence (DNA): TGCGCCAGCAGCCAAGATAATAGGGGGTACTATGGCTACACCTTC.

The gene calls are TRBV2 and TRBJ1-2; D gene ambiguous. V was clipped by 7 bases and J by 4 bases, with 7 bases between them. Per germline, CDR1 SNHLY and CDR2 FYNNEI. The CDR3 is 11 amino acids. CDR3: CASTGVYGYTF. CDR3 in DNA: TGTGCCAGCACCGGTGTCTATGGCTACACCTTC.

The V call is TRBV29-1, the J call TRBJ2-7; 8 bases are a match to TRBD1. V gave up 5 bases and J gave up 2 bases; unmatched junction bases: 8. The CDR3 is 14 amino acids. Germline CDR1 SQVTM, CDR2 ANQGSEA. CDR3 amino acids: CSVHGTGRTYEQYF. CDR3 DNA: TGCAGCGTTCACGGGACAGGTAGAACCTACGAGCAGTACTTC.